This T cell receptor beta chain was sequenced for a study of blood T cell repertoires in COVID-19. This clone was seen a few times. With V trimmed by 0 bases and J by 0 bases, 3 bases remained unmatched. The germline V gene has CDR1 SGHRS and CDR2 YFSETQ. This CDR3 has 16 amino acids. Sequenced by immunoSEQ multiplex PCR; TCRdb stores in-frame clones only, minus some. The table lists about 300,000 clones, around 89% of them singletons. The TCR comes from a woman between 45 and 65 years old with COVID-19, enrolled during active disease. Source material: peripheral blood. J is TRBJ2-7 and V is TRBV5-1, with 10 positions matching TRBD2. The CDR3 sequence: CASSLAPSGGSYEQYF. The CDR3 region has the DNA TGCGCCAGCAGCTTGGCCCCTAGCGGGGGCTCCTACGAGCAGTACTTC.